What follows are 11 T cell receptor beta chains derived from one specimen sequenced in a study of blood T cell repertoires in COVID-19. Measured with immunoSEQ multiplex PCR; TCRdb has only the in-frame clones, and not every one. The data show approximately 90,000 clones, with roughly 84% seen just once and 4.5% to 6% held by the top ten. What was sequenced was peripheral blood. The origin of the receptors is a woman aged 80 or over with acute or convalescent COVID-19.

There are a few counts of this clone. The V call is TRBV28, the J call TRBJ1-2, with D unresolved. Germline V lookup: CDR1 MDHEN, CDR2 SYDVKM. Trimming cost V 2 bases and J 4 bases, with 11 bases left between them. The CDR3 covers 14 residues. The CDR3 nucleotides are TGTGCCAGCAGTTTAGTCGCGGGGATCTATGGCTACACCTTC. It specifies CASSLVAGIYGYTF.

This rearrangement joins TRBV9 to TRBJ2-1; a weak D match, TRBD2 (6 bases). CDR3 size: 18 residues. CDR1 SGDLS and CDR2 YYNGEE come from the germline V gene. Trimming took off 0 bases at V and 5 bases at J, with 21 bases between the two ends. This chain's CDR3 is CASSVARTGLAFNNEQFF. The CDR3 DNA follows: TGTGCCAGCAGCGTAGCTCGGACTGGGCTAGCGTTTAACAATGAGCAGTTCTTC.

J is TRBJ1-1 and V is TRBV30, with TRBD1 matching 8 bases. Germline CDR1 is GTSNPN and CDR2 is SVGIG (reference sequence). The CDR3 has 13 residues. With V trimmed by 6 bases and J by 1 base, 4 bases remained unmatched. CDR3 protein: CACDRGGNTEAFF. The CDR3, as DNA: TGTGCCTGCGACAGGGGAGGGAACACTGAAGCTTTCTTT.

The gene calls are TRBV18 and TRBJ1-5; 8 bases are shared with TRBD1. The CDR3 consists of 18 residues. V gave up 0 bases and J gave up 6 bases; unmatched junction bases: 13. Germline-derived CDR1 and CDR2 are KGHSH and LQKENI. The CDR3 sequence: CASSPPDRAPALVQPQHF. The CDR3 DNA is TGTGCCAGCTCACCACCGGACAGGGCCCCTGCTCTAGTTCAGCCCCAGCATTTT.

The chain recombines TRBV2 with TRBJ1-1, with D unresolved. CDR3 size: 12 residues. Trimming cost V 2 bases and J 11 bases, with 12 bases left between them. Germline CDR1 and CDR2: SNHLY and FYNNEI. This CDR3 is CASSEKRSGAFF. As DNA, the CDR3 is TGTGCCAGCAGTGAAAAAAGATCGGGGGCTTTCTTT. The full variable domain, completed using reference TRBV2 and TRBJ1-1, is EPEVTQTPSHQVTQMGQEVILRCVPISNHLYFYWYRQILGQKVEFLVSFYNNEISEKSEIFDDQFSVERPDGSNFTLKIRSTKLEDSAMYFCASSEKRSGAFFGQGTRLTVV.

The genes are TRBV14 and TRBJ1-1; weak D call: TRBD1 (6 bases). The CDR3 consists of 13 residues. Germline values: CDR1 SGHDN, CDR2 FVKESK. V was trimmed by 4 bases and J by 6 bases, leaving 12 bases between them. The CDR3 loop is CASSPTGLPEAFF. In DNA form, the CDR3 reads TGTGCCAGCAGCCCGACAGGCTTGCCTGAAGCTTTCTTT.

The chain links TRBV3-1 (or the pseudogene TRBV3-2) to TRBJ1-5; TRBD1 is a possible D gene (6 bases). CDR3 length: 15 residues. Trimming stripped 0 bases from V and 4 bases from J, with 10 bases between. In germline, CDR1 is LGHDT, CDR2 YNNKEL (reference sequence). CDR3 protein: CASSQEGTLNQPQHF. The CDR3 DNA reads TGTGCCAGCAGCCAAGAGGGGACACTTAATCAGCCCCAGCATTTT.

This chain's CDR3 is CASSEAKGSTDTQYF. As DNA, the CDR3 is TGTGCCAGCAGTGAAGCCAAGGGGAGCACAGATACGCAGTATTTT. The chain links TRBV6-1 to TRBJ2-3; D is perhaps TRBD1 (5 bases). CDR3 size: 15 residues. Between the trimmed V and J ends, which lost 0 bases and 0 bases, there was a span of 7 bases. Germline CDR1 is MNHNS and CDR2 is SASEGT.

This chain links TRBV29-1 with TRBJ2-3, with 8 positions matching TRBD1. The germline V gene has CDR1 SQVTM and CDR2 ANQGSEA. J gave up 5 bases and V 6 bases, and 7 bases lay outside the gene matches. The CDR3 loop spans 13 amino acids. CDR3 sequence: CSVNQGAEDTQYF. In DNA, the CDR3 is TGCAGCGTAAACCAGGGGGCCGAAGATACGCAGTATTTT.

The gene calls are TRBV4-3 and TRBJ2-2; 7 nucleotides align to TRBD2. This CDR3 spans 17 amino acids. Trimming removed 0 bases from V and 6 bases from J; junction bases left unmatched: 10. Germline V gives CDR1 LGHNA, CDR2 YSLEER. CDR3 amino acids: CASSQELGGGSPGELFF. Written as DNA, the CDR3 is TGCGCCAGCAGCCAAGAACTTGGCGGGGGATCTCCCGGGGAGCTGTTTTTT.

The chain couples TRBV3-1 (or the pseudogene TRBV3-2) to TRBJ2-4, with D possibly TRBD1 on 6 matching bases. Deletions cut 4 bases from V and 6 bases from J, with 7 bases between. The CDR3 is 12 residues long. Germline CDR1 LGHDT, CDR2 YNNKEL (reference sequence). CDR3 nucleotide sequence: TGTGCCAGCAGCCTGGACAGAAACATTCAGTACTTC. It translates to CASSLDRNIQYF.